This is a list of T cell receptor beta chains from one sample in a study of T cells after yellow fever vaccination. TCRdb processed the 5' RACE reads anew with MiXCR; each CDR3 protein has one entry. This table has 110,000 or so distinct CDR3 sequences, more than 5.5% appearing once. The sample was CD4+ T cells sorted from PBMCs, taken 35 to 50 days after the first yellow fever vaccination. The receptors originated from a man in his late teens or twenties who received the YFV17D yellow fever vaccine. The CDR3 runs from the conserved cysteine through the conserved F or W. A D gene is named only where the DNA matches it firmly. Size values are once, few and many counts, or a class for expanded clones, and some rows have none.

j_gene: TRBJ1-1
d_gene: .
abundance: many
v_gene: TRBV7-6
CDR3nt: TGTGCCAGCAGCTGGCGGGATGTGGGGAACACTGAAGCTTTCTTT
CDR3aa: CASSWRDVGNTEAFF

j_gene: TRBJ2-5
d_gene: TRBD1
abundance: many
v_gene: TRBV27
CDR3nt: TGTGCCAGCAGCCGACGGGACAGGTGGGAGACCCAGTACTTC
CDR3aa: CASSRRDRWETQYF

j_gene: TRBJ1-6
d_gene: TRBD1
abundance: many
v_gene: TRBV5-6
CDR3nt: TGTGCCAGCAGCCGACAGGGTTGGGGGTTTGATTCACCCCTCCACTTT
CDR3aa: CASSRQGWGFDSPLHF

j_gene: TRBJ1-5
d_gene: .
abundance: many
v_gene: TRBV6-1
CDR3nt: TGTGCCAGCAGCCTACATGAAAATCAGCCCCAGCATTTT
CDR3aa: CASSLHENQPQHF

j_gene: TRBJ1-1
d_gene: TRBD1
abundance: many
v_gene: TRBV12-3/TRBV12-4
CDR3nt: TGTGCCAGCAGTTCGGACAGGGGGCGTCGGAACACTGAAGCTTTCTTT
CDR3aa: CASSSDRGRRNTEAFF

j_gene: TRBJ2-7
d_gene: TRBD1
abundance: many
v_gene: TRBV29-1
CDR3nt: TGCAGCGTCGGACAGGGCGGCCACGAGCAGTACTTC
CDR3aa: CSVGQGGHEQYF

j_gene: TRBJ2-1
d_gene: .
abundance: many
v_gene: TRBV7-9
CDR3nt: TGTGCCAGCAGCTCGTTCAACAATGAGCAGTTCTTC
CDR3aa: CASSSFNNEQFF

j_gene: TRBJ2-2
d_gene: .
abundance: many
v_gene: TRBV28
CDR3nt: TGTGCCAGCAGTTTATGGGTCCTCGGCACCGGGGAGCTGTTTTTT
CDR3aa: CASSLWVLGTGELFF

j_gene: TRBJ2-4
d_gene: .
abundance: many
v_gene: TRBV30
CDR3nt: TGTGCCTGGGCCAGTTCCGGCATTCAGTACTTC
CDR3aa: CAWASSGIQYF

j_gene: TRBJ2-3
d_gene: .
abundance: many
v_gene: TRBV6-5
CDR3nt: TGTGCCAGCAGCTACCGGGACCCTAGCACAGATACGCAGTATTTT
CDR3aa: CASSYRDPSTDTQYF

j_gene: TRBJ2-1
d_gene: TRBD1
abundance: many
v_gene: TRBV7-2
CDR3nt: TGTGCCAGCAGCCCCCACGGGACAGGGTTCGGTGAGCAGTTCTTC
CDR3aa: CASSPHGTGFGEQFF

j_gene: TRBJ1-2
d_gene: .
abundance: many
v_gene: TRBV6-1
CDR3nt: TGTGCCAGCAATCCCGACAGGTTTTCCTATGGCTACACCTTC
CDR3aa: CASNPDRFSYGYTF

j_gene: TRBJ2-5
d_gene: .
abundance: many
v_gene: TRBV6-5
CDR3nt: TGTGCCAGCAGTTCGGACTCCTCCTCGGAGACCCAGTACTTC
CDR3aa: CASSSDSSSETQYF

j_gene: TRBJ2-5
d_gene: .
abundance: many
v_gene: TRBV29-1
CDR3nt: TGCAGCGTCGGGTGGGCGGTAGAGACCCAGTACTTC
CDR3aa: CSVGWAVETQYF

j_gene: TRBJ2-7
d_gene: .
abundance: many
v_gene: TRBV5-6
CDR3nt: TGTGCCAGCAGCTTCCAGACAGTATACGAGCAGTACTTC
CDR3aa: CASSFQTVYEQYF

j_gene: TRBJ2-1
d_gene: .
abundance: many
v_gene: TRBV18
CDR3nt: TGTGCCAGCTCACCAGAGGGGGGCTACAATGAGCAGTTCTTC
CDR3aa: CASSPEGGYNEQFF

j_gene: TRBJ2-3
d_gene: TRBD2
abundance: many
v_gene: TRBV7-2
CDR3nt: TGTGCCAGCACACGCGGGGGGGCGCGCACAGATACGCAGTATTTT
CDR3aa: CASTRGGARTDTQYF

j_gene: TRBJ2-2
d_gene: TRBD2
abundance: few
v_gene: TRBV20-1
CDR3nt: TGCAGTGCTAGGGCTAGCGGGGGGTTCGACGGGGAGCTGTTTTTT
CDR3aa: CSARASGGFDGELFF

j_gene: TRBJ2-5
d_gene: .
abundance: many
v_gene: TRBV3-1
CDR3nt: TGTGCCAGCAGCCCGCTGCTTGAGACCCAGTACTTC
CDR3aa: CASSPLLETQYF

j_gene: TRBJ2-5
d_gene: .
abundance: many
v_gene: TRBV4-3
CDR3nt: TGCGCCAGCAGCCAGGATCACCGGAACCCAGAGACCCAGTACTTC
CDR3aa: CASSQDHRNPETQYF

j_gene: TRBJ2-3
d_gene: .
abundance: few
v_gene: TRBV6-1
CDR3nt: TGTGCCAGCAGTCCGTTTACAGGGCGATGGGGCACAGATACGCAGTATTTT
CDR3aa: CASSPFTGRWGTDTQYF

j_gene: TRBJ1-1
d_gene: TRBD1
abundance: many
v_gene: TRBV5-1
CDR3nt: TGCGCCAGCGGATACAGGGGTCAGACTGAAGCTTTCTTT
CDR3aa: CASGYRGQTEAFF

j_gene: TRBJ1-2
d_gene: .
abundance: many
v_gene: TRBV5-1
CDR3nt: TGCGCCAGCAGCTTGGAACCACACAACTATGGCTACACCTTC
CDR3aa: CASSLEPHNYGYTF

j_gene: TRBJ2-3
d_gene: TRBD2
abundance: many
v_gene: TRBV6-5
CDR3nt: TGTGCCAGCAGTTACCCAGCGGGGGGGCTAAGAGATACGCAGTATTTT
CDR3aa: CASSYPAGGLRDTQYF

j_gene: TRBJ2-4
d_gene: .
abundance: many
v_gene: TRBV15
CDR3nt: TGTGCCACCAGCAGAGAAGGGGGGGGCTTGGCAAACATTCAGTACTTC
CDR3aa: CATSREGGGLANIQYF

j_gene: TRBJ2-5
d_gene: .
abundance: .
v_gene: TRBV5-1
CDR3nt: TGCGCCAGCAGCTTGGTGACTAGTCCGCCTCAAGAGACCCAGTACTTC
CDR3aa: CASSLVTSPPQETQYF

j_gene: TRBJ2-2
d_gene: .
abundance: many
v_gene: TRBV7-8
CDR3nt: TGTGCCAGCAGCTTAGCGGGACGGATCGGTGGCGGGGAGCTGTTTTTT
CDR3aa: CASSLAGRIGGGELFF

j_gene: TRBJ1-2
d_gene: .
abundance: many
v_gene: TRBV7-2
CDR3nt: TGTGCCAGCAGCTTAGGCCCGGGCGGCTACACCTTC
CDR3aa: CASSLGPGGYTF

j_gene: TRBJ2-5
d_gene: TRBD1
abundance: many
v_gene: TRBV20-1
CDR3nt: TGCAGTGGAGTGAGGGGGACAGGAGAGACCCAGTACTTC
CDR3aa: CSGVRGTGETQYF

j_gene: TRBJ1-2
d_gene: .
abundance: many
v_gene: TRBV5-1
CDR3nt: TGCGCCAGCAGCTTGTCAGGGGAGGCCTATGGCTACACCTTC
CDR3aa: CASSLSGEAYGYTF